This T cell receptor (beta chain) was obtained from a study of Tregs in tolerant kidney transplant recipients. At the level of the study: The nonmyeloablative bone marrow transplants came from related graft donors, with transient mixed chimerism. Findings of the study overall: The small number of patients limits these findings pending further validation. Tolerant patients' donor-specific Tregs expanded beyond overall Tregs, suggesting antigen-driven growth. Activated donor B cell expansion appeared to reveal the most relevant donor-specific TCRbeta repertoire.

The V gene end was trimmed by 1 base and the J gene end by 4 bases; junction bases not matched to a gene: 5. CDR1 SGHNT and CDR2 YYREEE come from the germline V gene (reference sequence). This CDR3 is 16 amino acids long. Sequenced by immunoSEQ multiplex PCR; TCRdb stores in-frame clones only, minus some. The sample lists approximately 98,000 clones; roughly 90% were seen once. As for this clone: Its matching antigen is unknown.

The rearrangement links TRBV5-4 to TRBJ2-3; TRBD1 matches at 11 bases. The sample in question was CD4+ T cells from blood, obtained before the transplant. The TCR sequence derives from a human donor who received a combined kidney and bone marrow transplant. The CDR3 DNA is TGTGCCAGCAGCTTGCCTCGGGGACAGGGGGCAGATACGCAGTATTTT. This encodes CASSLPRGQGADTQYF.